Listed here are 22 T cell receptor beta chains from one sample, sequenced in a study of molecular identifiers for immune sequencing clone quantification. TCRdb reanalysed the PCR reads using MiXCR and keeps one entry per CDR3 protein. The profile covers 550,000 to 750,000 distinct CDR3 sequences, with just under 20% appearing a single time and roughly 0.9% taken by the ten largest. The specimen sequenced was naive CD8+ T cells from blood, with Jurkat cell RNA spiked in. Regarding subset: FACS-sorted CD8+CD4-CCR7+CD45RA+ naive T cells. The receptors originated from a human donor in good health. Some libraries in this study had Jurkat cell RNA spiked in.

This clonotype was counted ten times or more. The V and J genes are TRBV27 and TRBJ2-3; D may be TRBD1 (5 bases). The length of the CDR3 is 12 residues. The germline V gene has CDR1 MNHEY and CDR2 SMNVEV (reference sequence). The V end was cut by 4 bases, the J end by 5 bases, with 7 bases between. The CDR3 spells CASSSGLDTQYF. The CDR3 bases are TGTGCCAGCAGTTCAGGGCTAGATACGCAGTATTTT.

The chain joins TRBV7-6 to TRBJ2-1, with 7 bases lining up with TRBD2. The CDR3 sequence is 17 residues long. CDR1 is SGHVS, CDR2 FNYEAQ, per germline. The trim removed 1 base at V and 9 bases at J, leaving 15 bases unmatched. The CDR3, as DNA: TGTGCCAGCAGCTTAGACCACCCCAGCGGGGTGTCAGGTGAGCAGTTCTTC. Its translation is CASSLDHPSGVSGEQFF.

As to this clonotype: A much larger clone lies a single base off, so this may be a read error. The J gene is TRBJ1-1, the V gene TRBV10-2; D is perhaps TRBD1 (6 bases). CDR3 size: 14 residues. Germline V CDR1 and CDR2: WSHSY, SAAADI. The DNA of the CDR3 is TGCGCCAGCGGTGAGTCCGTCAGGGGTGCTGAAGCTTTCTTT. Translation: CASGESVRGAEAFF.

The J gene is TRBJ2-2, the V gene TRBV4-3; no firm D call. The CDR3 length is 16 residues. Germline assignment: CDR1 LGHNA and CDR2 YSLEER. Trimming cost V 0 bases and J 1 base, with 9 bases left between them. The CDR3 reads CASSQDVRENTGELFF. DNA for the CDR3: TGCGCCAGCAGCCAAGATGTTCGAGAGAACACCGGGGAGCTGTTTTTT.

This clonotype has only a few counts. The rearrangement uses TRBV30 and TRBJ2-1, with D perhaps matching TRBD1 (5 bases). The ends were cut back, 0 bases at V and 8 bases at J, with 11 bases in the middle. Germline CDR1 GTSNPN, CDR2 SVGIG (reference sequence). The CDR3 is made up of 13 amino acids. CDR3 region: CAWSVSGRDEQFF. The CDR3 bases are TGTGCCTGGAGTGTTTCGGGCAGGGATGAGCAGTTCTTC.

This clonotype was found once. A much larger clone lies one base from this, so it may be a read error. The CDR3 region is CASSLVDRGRNQPQHF. DNA of the CDR3: TGTGCCAGCAGCTTAGTAGACAGGGGGCGGAATCAGCCCCAGCATTTT. J is TRBJ1-5 and V is TRBV7-6, with TRBD1 matching 10 bases. CDR1 and CDR2 from the germline V gene are SGHVS and FNYEAQ. Germline trimming cut 1 base from V and 4 bases from J; bases unmatched to any gene: 4. This CDR3 contains 16 residues. The entire variable domain, with the rest obtained from reference TRBV7-6 and TRBJ1-5, is as follows: GAGVSQSPRYKVTKRGQDVALRCDPISGHVSLYWYRQALGQGPEFLTYFNYEAQQDKSGLPNDRFSAERPEGSISTLTIQRTEQRDSAMYRCASSLVDRGRNQPQHFGDGTRLSIL.

With respect to this clonotype: A much larger clone differs by one base, so this may be a read error. The conserved phenylalanine or tryptophan normally closing the CDR3 is absent here, so this likely arose from a read error. This sequence joins TRBV2 and TRBJ2-3; the match to TRBD2 covers 9 bases. The V segment lost 10 bases and the J segment 3 bases; nucleotides outside the gene matches: 8. The germline CDR1 and CDR2 sequences are SNHLY and FYNNEI. CDR3 size: 14 residues. The CDR3 sequence: CANQRGVDTDTQYC. The CDR3 DNA is TGTGCCAACCAGCGGGGGGTAGATACAGATACGCAGTATTGT.

In this sample, this clonotype turned up a few times. The genes are TRBV24-1 and TRBJ2-7; 7 nucleotides line up with TRBD2. This CDR3 region has 15 residues. The V gene's germline CDR1 is KGHDR and CDR2 SFDVKD. After removal of 5 bases from V and 2 bases from J, the junction contained 8 bases not matched to a gene. The CDR3 protein is CATSGGVLATYEQYF. CDR3 nucleotides: TGTGCCACCAGTGGTGGTGTACTAGCGACCTACGAGCAGTACTTC.

This clonotype was counted at least ten times. The chain joins TRBV7-3 to TRBJ2-2, with 8 positions matching TRBD2. After removal of 0 bases from V and 6 bases from J, the junction contained 6 bases not matched to a gene. From germline, CDR1 is SGHTA and CDR2 FQGTGA. The CDR3 is 16 residues long. The CDR3 reads CASSLTFSGSAGELFF. DNA for the CDR3: TGTGCCAGCAGCTTAACATTCAGCGGGAGTGCCGGGGAGCTGTTTTTT.

This clonotype has ten or more counts. The V gene is TRBV4-1, the J gene TRBJ2-7, with TRBD2 matching 8 bases. V was pared by 3 bases and J by 4 bases, with 5 bases of the junction left unmatched. Germline CDR1 and CDR2: MGHRA and YSYEKL. The CDR3 runs to 14 residues. The CDR3 loop is CASSHDPGGYEQYF. Here the CDR3 DNA reads TGCGCCAGCAGCCATGACCCGGGGGGGTACGAGCAGTACTTC.

This clonotype was seen at least ten times. The chain is built from TRBV6-5 and TRBJ2-5; no firm D call. Trimming removed 2 bases at V and 4 bases at J, with 8 bases between. Germline V gives CDR1 MNHEY, CDR2 SVGAGI. CDR3 length: 13 residues. The CDR3 DNA is TGTGCCAGCAGTTACGGGCTAGGAGAGACCCAGTACTTC. Translation gives CASSYGLGETQYF.

This chain uses TRBV19 with TRBJ2-1; 10 bases agree with TRBD2. Germline assignment: CDR1 LNHDA and CDR2 SQIVND (reference sequence). This CDR3 region has 17 residues. V lost 6 bases, J lost 2 bases, and 10 bases stayed unmatched. CDR3 DNA sequence: TGTGCCAGTAGGTTCAATCTAGCGGGGGAAACCTACAATGAGCAGTTCTTC. Translated, it gives CASRFNLAGETYNEQFF. Full variable domain (rest looked up from reference TRBV19 and TRBJ2-1): DGGITQSPKYLFRKEGQNVTLSCEQNLNHDAMYWYRQDPGQGLRLIYYSQIVNDFQKGDIAEGYSVSREKKESFPLTVTSAQKNPTAFYLCASRFNLAGETYNEQFFGPGTRLTVL.

The table lists this clonotype with many counts. The genes are TRBV27 and TRBJ1-3, with D maybe TRBD1 (5 bases). The germline CDR1 and CDR2 sequences are MNHEY and SMNVEV (reference sequence). V was pared by 8 bases and J by 2 bases, with 16 bases between. The CDR3 is made up of 15 amino acids. The CDR3 DNA reads TGTGCCAGCTGGGACGGAGGGAGGGCTGGAAACACCATATATTTT. It codes for CASWDGGRAGNTIYF.

There are a few counts of this clonotype. A much larger clone lies a single base off, so this may be a read error. This chain joins TRBV6-6 and TRBJ1-1; no definite D call. The CDR3 runs to 12 residues. Per germline, CDR1 MNHNY and CDR2 SVGAGI (reference sequence). For the CDR3, the DNA is TGTGTCAGCAGTACGTCCGGGACTGAAGCTTTCTTT. Translated, it gives CVSSTSGTEAFF.

This clonotype was recorded at least ten times. Here the CDR3 reads CASSQIMDRANYGYTF. The CDR3 nucleotides read TGTGCCAGCAGCCAGATTATGGACAGAGCTAACTATGGCTACACCTTC. The chain combines TRBV16 with TRBJ1-2; D is possibly TRBD1 (6 bases). V was clipped by 3 bases and J by 0 bases, with 14 bases between them. Germline lookup yields CDR1 KGHSY and CDR2 FQNENV. The CDR3 consists of 16 residues.

This clonotype was counted once. The junction departs from germline at one end; a sequencing error may be responsible. The chain joins TRBV4-3 to TRBJ1-6; weak D call: TRBD1 (5 bases). There are 18 residues in the CDR3. Germline CDR1 and CDR2: LGHNA and YSLEER. This chain's CDR3 is CVSSQDWGLVSYNSPLHF. CDR3 in DNA: TGCGTCAGCAGCCAAGATTGGGGGTTGGTCTCCTATAATTCACCCCTCCACTTT.

The genes are TRBV9 and TRBJ2-2, with D hard to call. The CDR3 loop spans 14 amino acids. CDR1 and CDR2 (germline): SGDLS, YYNGEE. The germline V and J ends were trimmed by 0 bases and 2 bases, with 5 bases remaining between them. CDR3 residues: CASSVGHNTGELFF. DNA for the CDR3: TGTGCCAGCAGCGTAGGGCACAACACCGGGGAGCTGTTTTTT.

The sample holds many counts of this clonotype. CDR3 DNA sequence: TGTGCCAGCAGGGACAGGGAGGGTACTGAAGCTTTCTTT. Protein: CASRDREGTEAFF. V is TRBV6-5 and J is TRBJ1-1; TRBD1 matches 8 bases. The germline gives CDR1 MNHEY, CDR2 SVGAGI. The CDR3 runs to 13 residues. J gave up 5 bases and V 6 bases, and 5 bases lay outside the gene matches.

A single count supports this clonotype. A much larger clone sits a single nucleotide away, making a read error possible. V is TRBV24-1 and J is TRBJ2-3; D unresolved. CDR1 is KGHDR, CDR2 SFDVKD, per germline. This CDR3 is built from 18 residues. V lost 1 base and J lost 2, with 18 bases in between. This CDR3 is CATSDFGSHGSATDTQYF. The CDR3 DNA reads as TGTGCCACCAGTGATTTTGGCTCTCACGGCAGCGCCACAGATACGCAGTATTTT.

Points on this clonotype: A much larger clonotype is one base distant, so this may be a read error. The J gene is TRBJ1-1, the V gene TRBV19; D gene ambiguous. The CDR3 is made up of 15 amino acids. Germline V CDR1 and CDR2: LNHDA, SQIVND (reference sequence). This CDR3 is CASSIDSAGYTEALF. CDR3 coding DNA: TGTGCCAGTAGTATTGACTCGGCGGGGTACACTGAAGCTCTCTTT.

The CDR3 loop reads CASSQEALAGGLYEQFF. The CDR3 bases are TGCGCCAGCAGCCAAGAGGCCCTAGCGGGGGGGCTGTATGAGCAGTTCTTC. V gene TRBV4-1 combines with J gene TRBJ2-1; 12 bases align to TRBD2. Germline CDR1 MGHRA, CDR2 YSYEKL. CDR3 length: 17 amino acids. Unmatched junction bases numbered 8, after V lost 0 bases and J lost 8 bases.

Worth noting for this clonotype: A much larger clone lies a single base off, so this may be a read error. The chain combines TRBV19 with TRBJ1-4; tentatively, D is TRBD1 (5 bases). From germline, CDR1 is LNHDA and CDR2 SQIVND (reference sequence). CDR3 size: 15 residues. The CDR3 here is CTSSMGLGTNEKLFF. For the CDR3, the DNA is TGTACCAGTAGTATGGGGCTGGGAACTAATGAAAAACTGTTTTTT.